Following are 24 T cell receptor beta chains from one sample sequenced in a study of blood T cell repertoires in COVID-19. TCRdb's copy holds only in-frame clones and misses some; the assay was immunoSEQ multiplex PCR. The table includes approximately 270,000 clones, approximately 80% detected once. The sample was peripheral blood. These receptors came from a man aged 80 or over with acute or convalescent COVID-19.

This rearrangement joins TRBV19 to TRBJ1-1; perhaps TRBD1 as D (5 bases). The germline gives CDR1 LNHDA, CDR2 SQIVND (reference sequence). The V and J ends lost 5 bases and 10 bases respectively, with 17 bases between them. CDR3 length: 13 residues. Written as DNA, the CDR3 is TGTGCCAGTAGTCCGTACAGGAGTGAGGCAGCTTTCTTT. Its translation: CASSPYRSEAAFF.

This chain links TRBV15 with TRBJ1-5; tentative D call: TRBD1 (6 bases). Germline loops: CDR1 LNHNV, CDR2 YYDKDF (reference sequence). The CDR3 extends over 14 amino acids. V lost 3 bases and J lost 4, with 10 bases in between. Here the CDR3 reads CATSRTGFNQPQHF. The DNA of the CDR3 is TGTGCCACCAGCAGGACAGGTTTTAATCAGCCCCAGCATTTT.

The J gene is TRBJ2-1, the V gene TRBV4-2; TRBD2 agrees at 13 bases. The J segment lost 6 bases and the V segment lost 4 bases, leaving 3 bases of the junction unmatched. CDR1 and CDR2 (germline): LGHNA, YNFKEQ. This CDR3 is 15 amino acids long. CDR3 protein: CASSPTSGRGNEQFF. The CDR3 bases are TGTGCCAGCAGCCCTACTAGCGGGAGGGGCAATGAGCAGTTCTTC.

This chain uses TRBV3-1 (or the pseudogene TRBV3-2) with TRBJ2-7; D gene unclear. V lost 1 base, J lost 2 bases, and 18 bases lay in between. The CDR3 is 17 residues long. CDR1 is LGHDT, CDR2 YNNKEL, per germline (reference sequence). Written as DNA, the CDR3 is TGTGCCAGCAGCCAAGTTTTATCCCGGAGCTCTACCTACGAGCAGTACTTC. Its translation is CASSQVLSRSSTYEQYF.

CDR3 region: CAISESAGSYNSPLHF. CDR3 in DNA: TGTGCCATCAGTGAGTCGGCCGGGTCCTATAATTCACCCCTCCACTTT. The rearrangement links TRBV10-3 to TRBJ1-6, with no clear D. Between the trimmed V and J ends, which lost 0 bases and 1 base, there was a span of 7 bases. The CDR3 totals 16 residues. Germline V gene data show CDR1 as ENHRY and CDR2 as SYGVKD.

By sample fraction, this clone is medium-sized. V usage is TRBV7-8 and J usage is TRBJ2-5; 9 bases map to TRBD2. Trimming took 0 bases from V and 5 from J; bases not matched to a gene: 7. Germline V lookup: CDR1 SGHVS, CDR2 FQNEAQ. The CDR3 runs 16 residues. The CDR3 region has the DNA TGTGCCAGCAGCTTAGCCGCGGGAGGGCCCATTGAGACCCAGTACTTC. Protein sequence: CASSLAAGGPIETQYF. The whole variable domain, remainder taken from reference TRBV7-8 and TRBJ2-5, is GAGVSQSPRYKVAKRGQDVALRCDPISGHVSLFWYQQALGQGPEFLTYFQNEAQLDKSGLPSDRFFAERPEGSVSTLKIQRTQQEDSAVYLCASSLAAGGPIETQYFGPGTRLLVL.

The rearrangement joins TRBV3-1 (or the pseudogene TRBV3-2) to TRBJ2-1; 9 nucleotides line up with TRBD2. V lost 1 base, J lost 10 bases, and 11 bases stayed unmatched. This CDR3 contains 16 residues. The V gene's germline CDR1 is LGHDT and CDR2 YNNKEL (reference sequence). CDR3: CASSQGALAGPGEQFF. The DNA of the CDR3 is TGTGCCAGCAGCCAAGGGGCACTAGCGGGTCCCGGGGAGCAGTTCTTC.

The chain combines TRBV18 with TRBJ1-6; D ambiguous. The CDR3 is 15 residues long. Per germline, CDR1 KGHSH and CDR2 LQKENI. Trimming took off 3 bases at V and 7 bases at J, with 13 bases between the two ends. CDR3 nucleotides: TGTGCCAGCTCACCTTATGACGCGGAAAATTCACCCCTCCACTTT. This sequence encodes CASSPYDAENSPLHF.

The gene calls are TRBV18 and TRBJ2-5, with D tentatively TRBD2 (6 bases). V was pared by 3 bases and J by 5 bases, with 16 bases between. The germline V gene has CDR1 KGHSH and CDR2 LQKENI. The CDR3 is 15 amino acids. The CDR3: CASSPSVGLLETQYF. CDR3 coding DNA: TGTGCCAGCTCACCCTCCGTGGGACTTCTGGAGACCCAGTACTTC.

The chain has TRBV7-9 and TRBJ2-1, with TRBD1 identical over 8 bases. V trimming: 1 base; J trimming: 2 bases; junction bases outside the gene matches: 7. This CDR3 is 17 amino acids long. From germline, CDR1 is SEHNR and CDR2 FQNEAQ (reference sequence). Written as DNA, the CDR3 is TGTGCCAGCAGCTTAGTAGGCAGGGGGCGGGCCTACAATGAGCAGTTCTTC. Encoded protein: CASSLVGRGRAYNEQFF.

V is TRBV19 and J is TRBJ1-4; 8 nucleotides align to TRBD1. Germline CDR1 LNHDA, CDR2 SQIVND (reference sequence). The CDR3 is 13 residues long. With 7 bases clipped from V and 7 bases from J, the junction kept 5 bases outside the gene matches. The CDR3 reads CASTGGAREKLFF. CDR3 bases: TGTGCCAGTACAGGGGGCGCACGTGAAAAACTGTTTTTT.

This clone was found a few times. This chain joins TRBV7-9 and TRBJ2-7; 7 nucleotides agree with TRBD1. The CDR3 sequence is 15 residues long. Germline loops: CDR1 SEHNR, CDR2 FQNEAQ (reference sequence). V gave up 1 base and J gave up 0 bases; unmatched junction bases: 3. CDR3 amino acids: CASSLDRGFSYEQYF. The CDR3 bases are TGTGCCAGCAGCTTAGACAGGGGTTTCTCCTACGAGCAGTACTTC.

This chain connects TRBV11-2 to TRBJ1-1; 9 bases map to TRBD1. Looked up from germline, CDR1 is SGHAT and CDR2 is FQNNGV. V dropped 1 base and J dropped 5; count of bases not matched to a gene: 5. The CDR3 has 15 amino acids. The CDR3 coding sequence is TGTGCCAGCAGCTTAGTAGGGACAGGGAGGACTGAAGCTTTCTTT. As protein: CASSLVGTGRTEAFF.

The V and J genes are TRBV12-3 or TRBV12-4 and TRBJ2-7; no clear D gene. V was shortened by 6 bases and J by 2 bases, with 8 bases between the two germline ends. The CDR3 is 12 residues long. Here the CDR3 reads CASSHNTYEQYF. For the CDR3, the DNA is TGTGCCAGCAGCCATAACACCTACGAGCAGTACTTC.

The chain couples TRBV7-9 to TRBJ1-4; tentative D call: TRBD1 (6 bases). There are 13 residues in the CDR3. V was shortened by 2 bases and J by 8 bases, with 9 bases between the two germline ends. Germline V gene lookup returns CDR1 SEHNR and CDR2 FQNEAQ (reference sequence). CDR3 nucleotides: TGTGCCAGCAGCTTAAGCGGGGGCGAAAAACTGTTTTTT. It translates to CASSLSGGEKLFF.

The rearrangement uses TRBV27 and TRBJ2-1; D uncertain. The ends were cut back, 1 base at V and 4 bases at J, with 8 bases in the middle. This CDR3 comprises 14 residues. Germline loops: CDR1 MNHEY, CDR2 SMNVEV (reference sequence). This chain's CDR3 is CASSLLGPYNEQFF. The CDR3 DNA reads as TGTGCCAGCAGTTTATTGGGCCCTTACAATGAGCAGTTCTTC.

This chain connects TRBV6-5 to TRBJ1-2, with D perhaps TRBD1 (5 bases). Germline V gene data show CDR1 as MNHEY and CDR2 as SVGAGI. The length of the CDR3 is 12 residues. The germline V and J ends were trimmed by 7 bases and 7 bases, with 13 bases remaining between them. CDR3: CASMGRGFGYTF. The CDR3 DNA is TGTGCCAGCATGGGTAGGGGCTTTGGCTACACCTTC.

This clone was detected only once. The chain has TRBV9 and TRBJ1-2, with D perhaps matching TRBD1 (6 bases). V lost 0 bases, J lost 2 bases, and 14 bases lay in between. The CDR3 consists of 16 residues. Per the germline V gene, CDR1 is SGDLS and CDR2 is YYNGEE. As DNA, the CDR3 is TGTGCCAGCAGCGTAGGAGGACAGCTTATCAACTATGGCTACACCTTC. It is translated as CASSVGGQLINYGYTF.

The chain carries TRBV18 and TRBJ1-4; D is undetermined. The CDR3 runs to 15 residues. V was clipped by 6 bases and J by 7 bases, with 18 bases between them. CDR1 and CDR2 from the germline V gene are KGHSH and LQKENI. The CDR3 here is CASSSGRGHIEKLFF. As DNA, the CDR3 is TGTGCCAGCTCCTCTGGACGAGGGCATATTGAAAAACTGTTTTTT.

J is TRBJ1-1 and V is TRBV4-2; the match to TRBD1 covers 8 bases. Germline-derived CDR1 and CDR2 are LGHNA and YNFKEQ. V gave up 1 base and J gave up 4 bases; unmatched junction bases: 8. The CDR3 contains 16 residues. In nucleotides, the CDR3 is TGTGCCAGCAGCCAAGTCGGACAGGGTCCGGGCACTGAAGCTTTCTTT. Encoded protein: CASSQVGQGPGTEAFF.

The V call is TRBV5-1, the J call TRBJ1-1; D remains ambiguous. CDR1 and CDR2 from the germline V gene are SGHRS and YFSETQ. V was trimmed by 2 bases and J by 1 base, leaving 9 bases between them. This CDR3 is built from 14 residues. CDR3 bases: TGCGCCAGCAGCTTTTTGGAGAGGAACACTGAAGCTTTCTTT. Encoded protein: CASSFLERNTEAFF.

The V gene is TRBV6-5, the J gene TRBJ1-1; no firm D call. The CDR3 length is 15 residues. Trimming removed 2 bases at V and 2 bases at J, with 12 bases between. Germline values: CDR1 MNHEY, CDR2 SVGAGI. The CDR3 bases are TGTGCCAGCAGTTACGTTATCCCGGGTAACACTGAAGCTTTCTTT. Its translation: CASSYVIPGNTEAFF.

The V and J genes are TRBV7-9 and TRBJ2-7, with TRBD2 matching over 14 bases. The germline gives CDR1 SEHNR, CDR2 FQNEAQ (reference sequence). This CDR3 region has 19 residues. V trimming: 5 bases; J trimming: 6 bases; junction bases outside the gene matches: 18. CDR3 DNA: TGTGCCAGCAGCGACCTGCTGGTGACTAGCGGGAGGGCCAAGCGCGAGCAGTACTTC. Its translation is CASSDLLVTSGRAKREQYF.

This rearrangement joins TRBV18 to TRBJ1-1; a possible D gene is TRBD1 (5 bases). Trimming shortened V by 3 bases and J by 2 bases, and 13 bases separated the two germline ends. CDR1 KGHSH and CDR2 LQKENI come from the germline V gene. The length of the CDR3 is 15 residues. CDR3 region: CASSPPGGENTEAFF. CDR3 sequence (DNA): TGTGCCAGCTCACCCCCGGGAGGGGAAAACACTGAAGCTTTCTTT.